The source of this TCR beta chain is a study of cytomegalovirus exposure and HLA in healthy donors. In the case of this clone: The antigen is not known.

Vbeta (60) and Jbeta (13) primers were used in the PCR. Generated by immunoSEQ multiplex PCR, the TCRdb table keeps only in-frame clones and is missing some. The sample yields about 170,000 clones, under 85% seen once. Between the trimmed V and J ends, which lost 0 bases and 3 bases, there was a span of 13 bases. The CDR3 consists of 16 residues. Germline V gene lookup returns CDR1 SGDLS and CDR2 YYNGEE. Broader study findings: In a later analysis, a genetic analysis reported fewer productive-TCR N-insertions in an Asian-associated ancestry cluster than the cohort average. Among the most significant clusters, several appeared linked to common viral pathogens in a later analysis. It was confirmed in vitro that a few of the CMV-associated chains were specific for CMV antigens. 150 or so TCR beta chains were listed as cytomegalovirus-associated.

The sequencing input was PBMCs. This clonotype was sampled from a man in his late teens or twenties in good health and CMV-seronegative. The chain recombines TRBV9 with TRBJ1-3; D not resolved. The CDR3 DNA sequence: TGTGCCAGCAGCGTAGGAGGGTGGCCGTTTGGAAACACCATATATTTT. Translated: CASSVGGWPFGNTIYF.